This paragraph reports one TCR beta chain. It has no known antigen specificity. No base quality information exists; no much larger clone differs at one position. These data belong to a study of T cells after yellow fever vaccination (dated by TCRdb to between 2018 and 2020). A note on the overall study: The SMART-Seq v4 Ultra Low Input RNA kit was used to prepare libraries from fractions with low cell numbers. To track T-cell clones before and after primary and booster YFV17D yellow fever vaccination, bulk TCR alpha and beta repertoires were sequenced longitudinally. The cohort comprised two healthy male donors, one aged 18 to 29 and one aged 30 to 39 years. Blood was collected at multiple timepoints before and after primary and secondary immunization, and bulk PBMC replicates and cell subsets were isolated. Overall results and qualifications from the work: Because abundant contaminating clonotypes from the bulk population could be contained in FACS-sorted repertoires, computational filtering was required. A small fraction of clonotypes showed up in both the CD4 and CD8 compartments, probably as a result of convergent recombination. After the booster, most clones that had expanded after primary vaccination were detected again (around 97% of CD4 and 88% of CD8), suggesting broad maintenance of memory. Only two donors were included in the study, so the extent to which the findings can be generalized is limited. Compared with the primary T-cell response, the secondary T-cell response was weaker but faster, peaking on day 5 rather than day 15.

According to the germline V gene (reference sequence), CDR1 reads SGHAT and CDR2 reads FQDESV. The CDR3 contains 14 residues, cysteine and phenylalanine counted. CDR3 DNA only is kept here, 42 bases in frame from base 1. Cut back by 6 bases and 3 bases, the V and J ends lie 14 bases apart. The sequencer was an Illumina NovaSeq 6000. TCR cDNA was synthesized by 5'RACE template switching, which introduced a universal primer site and unique molecular identifiers. Priming of cDNA synthesis was performed from both the TCR alpha and TCR beta constant segments. Library amplification involved two PCR steps, and the second step added sample barcodes and sequencing adapters. Libraries were sequenced on Illumina HiSeq 2500 (2x100 bp) or NovaSeq (2x150 bp). The study's own analysis went as follows. MIGEC was used to demultiplex reads and collapse the reads into UMI consensus sequences, and MiXCR was used for V(D)J alignment. Vaccine-responding clonotypes were identified with edgeR using replicate PBMC samples, with FDR below 0.01 and a log2 fold change above 5 up to day 15 being required. Each bulk clonotype was labeled CD4 or CD8 based on which sequenced repertoire, CD4 or CD8, contained the clonotype at higher abundance. TCRdb ran its own pipeline on the public reads, namely fastp trimming at Q25 and MiXCR clone calling, and kept in-frame beta chains. For every CDR3 protein sequence, its rows merge into one entry that carries the most common genes and DNA. These V and J calls are TCRdb output, not the study's own analysis. Across this sample there are some 300,000 distinct CDR3 sequences, with about 10% seen only once. About 3.3% of the sample is in the top ten clones.

The treatment or condition label on this specimen signifies: live attenuated yellow fever vaccine strain. A standard Ficoll-Paque protocol was used to isolate PBMCs from peripheral blood. CD4 and CD8 T-cell fractions were isolated with Dynabeads CD4 and CD8 positive selection kits. TriZol was used to extract RNA from bulk PBMCs, CD4 and CD8 fractions, and dextramer-positive and dextramer-negative fractions. The sequence was obtained from a man younger than 35 who received the YFV17D yellow fever vaccine. Here the sequenced sample was CD4+ T cells sorted from PBMCs, taken 45 days after the yellow fever booster vaccination. This chain is built from TRBV11-1 and TRBJ1-2, with an unclear D gene assignment. The DNA reads TGTGCCAGCAGGGACGCAGCCGGGGACTATGGCTACACCTTC. It is translated as CASRDAAGDYGYTF.